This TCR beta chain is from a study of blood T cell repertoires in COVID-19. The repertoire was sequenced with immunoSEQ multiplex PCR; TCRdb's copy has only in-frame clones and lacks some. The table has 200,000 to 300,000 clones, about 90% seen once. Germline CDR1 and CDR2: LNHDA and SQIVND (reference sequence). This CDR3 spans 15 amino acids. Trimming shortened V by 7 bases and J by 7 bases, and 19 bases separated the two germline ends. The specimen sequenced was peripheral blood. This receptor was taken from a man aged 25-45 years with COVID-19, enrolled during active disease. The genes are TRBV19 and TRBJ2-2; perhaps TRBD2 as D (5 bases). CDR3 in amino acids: CASTGLPNGVGELFF. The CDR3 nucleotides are TGTGCCAGTACTGGCCTACCGAACGGGGTCGGGGAGCTGTTTTTT.